This T cell receptor (beta chain) was identified in a study of cytomegalovirus exposure and HLA in healthy donors. Study background: Earlier, some 170 million T cells were analyzed, and more than 100 million unique TCR beta sequences were found among them. Study outcomes and limitations: Cytomegalovirus association was listed for 170 or so TCR beta chains. Productive rates of about 90% or about 30% were seen for most TCR beta V segments in an earlier analysis.

CDR1 is SGHNT and CDR2 is YYREEE in the germline V gene (reference sequence). The CDR3 has 17 amino acids. Trimming stripped 0 bases from V and 1 base from J, with 13 bases between. This clone was seen a single time. Its antigen remains unidentified. PCR involved 60 Vbeta and 13 Jbeta primers. The authors' processing: Later, tens of millions of unique TCR beta chains were counted in an analysis, and some 11 million of them were shared. The table came from immunoSEQ multiplex PCR; TCRdb's copy has only in-frame clones and leaves some out. V and J calls and clone size are given by that table; D and trimming were obtained from the DNA. The repertoire has about 130,000 clones, around 67% of them found once; the top ten carry approximately 2.1%.

Sequencing was carried out using PBMCs. This chain joins TRBV5-4 and TRBJ2-2, with a weak D call TRBD1 (6 bases). The TCR sequence derives from a woman between 40 and 50 years old in good health and CMV-seropositive. The CDR3 DNA sequence: TGTGCCAGCAGCTTGGTGGCAGGGGCATTGAACACCGGGGAGCTGTTTTTT. Encoded protein: CASSLVAGALNTGELFF.